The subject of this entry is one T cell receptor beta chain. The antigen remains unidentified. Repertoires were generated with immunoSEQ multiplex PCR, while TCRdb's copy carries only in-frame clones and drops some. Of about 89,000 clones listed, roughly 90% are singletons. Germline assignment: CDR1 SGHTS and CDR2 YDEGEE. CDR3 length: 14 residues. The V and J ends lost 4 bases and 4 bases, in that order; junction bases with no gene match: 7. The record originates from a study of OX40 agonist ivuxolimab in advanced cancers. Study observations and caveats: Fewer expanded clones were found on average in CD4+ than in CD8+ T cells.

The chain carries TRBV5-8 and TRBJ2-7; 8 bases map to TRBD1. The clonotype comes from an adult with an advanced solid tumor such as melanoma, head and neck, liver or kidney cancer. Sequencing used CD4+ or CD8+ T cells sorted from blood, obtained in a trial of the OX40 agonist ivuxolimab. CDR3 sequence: CASSPRTGSYEQYF. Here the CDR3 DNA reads TGTGCCAGCAGCCCCCGGACAGGGTCTTACGAGCAGTACTTC.